This is a list of T cell receptor beta chains from one sample in a study of blood T cells in healthy people across ages. TCRdb called the 5' RACE reads again in MiXCR, with one record for every CDR3 protein. This table has roughly 680,000 distinct CDR3 sequences, around half appearing once. Sequences were obtained from blood. Source of these receptors: a woman aged 60-70 years in good health. Each CDR3 is given with its conserved first and last residue. D genes are given only for firm matches. Only some rows state a clone size, as once, few, many or a class for expanded clones.

j_gene | abundance | v_gene | d_gene | CDR3nt | CDR3aa
TRBJ2-7 | NA | TRBV27 | TRBD2 | TGTGCCAGCAGTGTTGGGAGGGCCTACGAGCAGTACTTC | CASSVGRAYEQYF
TRBJ2-7 | few | TRBV6-6 | NA | TGTGCCAGCAGCTCGCGTGGGGGGGCTAATCTCTACGAGCAGTACTTC | CASSSRGGANLYEQYF
TRBJ1-2 | NA | TRBV10-3 | NA | TGTGCCATCACTCAACAGGGAAACTATGGCTACACCTTC | CAITQQGNYGYTF
TRBJ2-1 | NA | TRBV28 | NA | TGTGCCAGCATCCCCCAGGTGGCAGGGAGTTACAATGAGCAGTTCTTC | CASIPQVAGSYNEQFF
TRBJ2-7 | few | TRBV3-1 | NA | TGTGCCTCCCGAGGTGAACAGAACTACGAGCAGTACTTC | CASRGEQNYEQYF
TRBJ2-4 | few | TRBV7-9 | NA | TGTGCCAGCAGTATAACAGGGTCCAAAAACATTCAGTACTTC | CASSITGSKNIQYF
TRBJ2-5 | NA | TRBV4-1 | TRBD2 | TGCGCCAGCAGCCAAGAAAGTGGACTAGCTTTCGGTGAGCAGTACTTC | CASSQESGLAFGEQYF
TRBJ2-1 | NA | TRBV5-1 | TRBD1 | TGCGCCAGCAGCCGTAGACAGGGGGACAATGAGCAGTTCTTC | CASSRRQGDNEQFF
TRBJ2-1 | many | TRBV9 | TRBD2 | TGTGCCAGCAGCGTAGATAGCGGGATCTACAATGAGCAGTTCTTC | CASSVDSGIYNEQFF
TRBJ1-1 | NA | TRBV27 | NA | TGTGCCAGCCGGGGCTCTTTTTTCGTGGTGAACACTGAAGCTTTCTTT | CASRGSFFVVNTEAFF
TRBJ1-5 | NA | TRBV12-3/TRBV12-4 | TRBD1 | TGTGCCAGCAGTGACAGGGTGGTTCAGCCCCAGCATTTT | CASSDRVVQPQHF
TRBJ2-5 | NA | TRBV3-1 | NA | TGTGCCAGCAGCCAAGTGGAGGGTAAAGAGACCCAGTACTTC | CASSQVEGKETQYF
TRBJ1-4 | NA | TRBV7-2 | TRBD1 | TGTGCCAGCAGCCCCCGACAGGGGATTGAAAAACTGTTTTTT | CASSPRQGIEKLFF
TRBJ2-7 | NA | TRBV7-2 | NA | TGTGCCAGCAGCTTATCGGGTGGGACTTTCCGCGAGCAGTACTTC | CASSLSGGTFREQYF
TRBJ2-1 | NA | TRBV5-1 | NA | TGCGCCAGCAGCTTGGGAGGGTCATTAAGTGAGCAGTTCTTC | CASSLGGSLSEQFF
TRBJ2-4 | few | TRBV4-2 | NA | TGTGCCAGCAGCCCTACCCAGGGGAAACTAGCCAAAAACATTCAGTACTTC | CASSPTQGKLAKNIQYF
TRBJ1-5 | NA | TRBV20-1 | TRBD1 | TGCAGTGCTGGCATGGGACAGGGGAATCAGCCCCAGCATTTT | CSAGMGQGNQPQHF
TRBJ2-3 | NA | TRBV28 | NA | TGTGCCAGCAGAGGCACAGATACGCAGTATTTT | CASRGTDTQYF
TRBJ2-7 | few | TRBV18 | TRBD1 | TGTGCCAGCTCACCGGACAGGACCTACGAGCAGTACTTC | CASSPDRTYEQYF
TRBJ2-5 | many | TRBV12-3/TRBV12-4 | TRBD1 | TGTGCCAGCAGGATTACAGGGGAAGAGACCCAGTACTTC | CASRITGEETQYF
TRBJ2-7 | few | TRBV7-2 | NA | TGTGCCAGCAGCTTAGGGGGTAGCTTGAGCTACGAGCAGTACTTC | CASSLGGSLSYEQYF
TRBJ2-1 | NA | TRBV7-2 | NA | TGTGCCAGCAGCTTAGGTGTGGGTTACAATGAGCAGTTCTTC | CASSLGVGYNEQFF
TRBJ2-2 | NA | TRBV5-1 | TRBD1 | TGCGCCAGCACCCAGGGACAGGGTTCATCCGGGGAGCTGTTTTTT | CASTQGQGSSGELFF
TRBJ1-1 | few | TRBV28 | NA | TGTGCCAGCAGTTTACGGGGGTTCACTGAAGCTTTCTTT | CASSLRGFTEAFF
TRBJ2-4 | few | TRBV28 | NA | TGTGCCAGCGCGACAGATTCTAAGCAGTACTTC | CASATDSKQYF
TRBJ2-5 | NA | TRBV10-3 | NA | TGTGCCATCAGGCGGGACTTACAAGAGACCCAGTACTTC | CAIRRDLQETQYF
TRBJ2-3 | few | TRBV20-1 | TRBD2 | TGCAGTGCTTACCTGGGGGCGACTAGCGGATACACAGATACGCAGTATTTT | CSAYLGATSGYTDTQYF
TRBJ2-1 | NA | TRBV28 | TRBD2 | TGTGCCGGCAGTTTCTCTAGCGGGAGAATCAATGAGCAGTTCTTC | CAGSFSSGRINEQFF
TRBJ2-5 | once | TRBV28 | TRBD2 | TGTGCCAGCAGTTCCCTTAGACTAGCGGGGCAAGAGACCCAGTACTTC | CASSSLRLAGQETQYF
TRBJ2-3 | once | TRBV15 | TRBD1 | TGTGCCACCAGCAGAGCTTCCGGGACAGCCACAGATACGCAGTATTTT | CATSRASGTATDTQYF
TRBJ2-1 | NA | TRBV7-2 | NA | TGTACCAGCAGCTCTCAGACAGGCGGTAATGAGCAGTTCTTC | CTSSSQTGGNEQFF
TRBJ2-3 | NA | TRBV5-1 | NA | TGCGCCAGCAGCTTGGGCCTTTCAACTGGAGCAAATACGCAGTATTTT | CASSLGLSTGANTQYF
TRBJ2-1 | NA | TRBV4-3 | NA | TGCGCCAGCAGCCAGTCGGACGGAGCCAATGAGAAGTTCTTC | CASSQSDGANEKFF
TRBJ2-7 | few | TRBV27 | NA | TGTGCCAGCAGAAAGACAGTCTACGAGCAGTACTTC | CASRKTVYEQYF
TRBJ1-5 | NA | TRBV29-1 | NA | TGCAGCGTTGTTTTAGGGTCAGGCAATCAGCCCCAGCATTTT | CSVVLGSGNQPQHF
TRBJ2-7 | NA | TRBV29-1 | TRBD1 | TGCAGCGTCCTAGCGACCCGGGACAGGGTCGGGGGCTCCTACGAGCAGTACTTC | CSVLATRDRVGGSYEQYF
TRBJ2-5 | NA | TRBV6-6 | NA | TGTGCCAGCAGTTACTCACAGGGAAGACAAGAGACCCAGTACTTC | CASSYSQGRQETQYF
TRBJ2-5 | NA | TRBV10-3 | NA | TGTGCCACCCAAATTCGGGAACAAGAGACCCAGTACTTC | CATQIREQETQYF